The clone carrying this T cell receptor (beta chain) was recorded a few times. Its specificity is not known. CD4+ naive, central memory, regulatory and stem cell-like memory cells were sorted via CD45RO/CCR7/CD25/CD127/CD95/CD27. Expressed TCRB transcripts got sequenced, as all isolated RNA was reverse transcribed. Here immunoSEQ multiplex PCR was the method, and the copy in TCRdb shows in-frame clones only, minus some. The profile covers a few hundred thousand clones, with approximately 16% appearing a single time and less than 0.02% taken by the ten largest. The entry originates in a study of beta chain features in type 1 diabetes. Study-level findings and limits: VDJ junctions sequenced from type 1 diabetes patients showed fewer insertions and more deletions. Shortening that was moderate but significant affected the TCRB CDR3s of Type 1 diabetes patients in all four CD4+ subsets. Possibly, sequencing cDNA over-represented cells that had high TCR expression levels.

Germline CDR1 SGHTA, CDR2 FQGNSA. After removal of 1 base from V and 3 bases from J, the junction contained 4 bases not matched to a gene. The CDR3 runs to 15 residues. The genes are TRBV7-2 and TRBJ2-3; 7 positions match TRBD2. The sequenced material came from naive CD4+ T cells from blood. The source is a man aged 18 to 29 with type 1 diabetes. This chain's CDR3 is CASSLGGGKTDTQYF. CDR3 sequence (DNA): TGTGCCAGCAGCTTAGGGGGGGGGAAGACAGATACGCAGTATTTT.